This entry features one T cell receptor (beta chain) sequence. What it recognizes is unknown. The V gene lost 2 bases and the J gene lost 4 bases, with 14 bases spanning the gap. The CDR3 covers 15 residues. Germline values: CDR1 LNHNV, CDR2 YYDKDF (reference sequence). Only in-frame clones appear in the TCRdb table, and some are missing; sequencing was by immunoSEQ multiplex PCR. The table includes approximately 10,000 clones, about 76% detected once. This sample was taken from a study of STAT3 mutations in large granular lymphocyte leukemia. Study-level results: Every T-LGLL patient had at least one immunodominant TCRbeta clonotype. Clonal expansion was inferred from other time points because no sample existed at each clone's first appearance.

The receptor was isolated from a man in his sixties with T-cell large granular lymphocyte leukemia. Some clones in this sample may be carry-over from other donors' samples. This chain uses TRBV15 with TRBJ1-2; D is unresolved. Sequenced: peripheral blood mononuclear cells. The CDR3 loop reads CATSRPRTGIYGYTF. In DNA, the CDR3 is TGTGCCACCAGCAGACCCCGAACGGGGATCTATGGCTACACCTTC. The full variable domain, with the rest looked up from reference TRBV15 and TRBJ1-2, is DAMVIQNPRYQVTQFGKPVTLSCSQTLNHNVMYWYQQKSSQAPKLLFHYYDKDFNNEADTPDNFQSRRPNTSFCFLDIRSPGLGDTAMYLCATSRPRTGIYGYTFGSGTRLTVV.